The table lists the clone carrying this T cell receptor (beta chain) with a few counts. The data derive from a study of early T cells in non-severe SARS-CoV-2 infection. TCRdb passed the 5' RACE reads through MiXCR, listing each CDR3 protein once. The sample carries fewer than 100,000 distinct CDR3 sequences, roughly a sixth recorded once. Trimming removed 1 base at V and 2 bases at J, with 8 bases between. Per the germline V gene, CDR1 is KGHDR and CDR2 is SFDVKD. The CDR3 spans 14 residues. The sequence was obtained from an adult who was a healthcare worker with PCR-confirmed SARS-CoV-2 infection or an uninfected control (not recorded which). The chain couples TRBV24-1 to TRBJ2-7; D is perhaps TRBD2 (5 bases). The sequencing sample was made of whole blood. The CDR3: CATSDFGNPYEQYF. The CDR3 bases are TGTGCCACCAGTGATTTCGGGAATCCCTACGAGCAGTACTTC.